This entry lists 28 T cell receptor beta chains sequenced from one sample in a study of T cells in women clearing cervical HPV infection. The data were produced by immunoSEQ multiplex PCR, yet TCRdb's version contains in-frame clones alone and is incomplete. Its listing shows about 23,000 clones. The specimen sequenced was blood buffy coat. These receptors originate from a woman aged 18-70 years with a cervical HPV16 infection that either progressed to CIN3+ or cleared (not recorded which).

In regard to this clone: Read data end 3 residues before the CDR3 end; the end is taken from the germline J gene. The J gene is TRBJ1-1, the V gene TRBV7-3; maybe TRBD1 (6 bases). Germline V gives CDR1 SGHTA, CDR2 FQGTGA. There are 12 residues in the CDR3. CDR3 DNA (partial): TGTGCCAGCAGTCAAGGGGGGGGGCAG. Amino acid sequence: CASSQGGGQ. From start to end, the CDR3 is CASSQGGGQAFF.

With respect to this clone: The CDR3 end is not reached by the read, which stops 3 residues before it; the germline J gene fills it in. This sequence joins TRBV10-3 and TRBJ2-7; TRBD1 matches 9 bases. Germline V lookup: CDR1 ENHRY, CDR2 SYGVKD. After removal of 6 bases from V and 4 bases from J, the junction contained 7 bases not matched to a gene. This CDR3 has 14 residues. The covered CDR3 bases are TGTGCCATCAGCGAGCCGGGACAGGGTTACGAG. Translated: CAISEPGQGYE. The whole CDR3 region reads CAISEPGQGYEQYF.

Concerning this clone itself: The CDR3 end lies 3 residues beyond the end of the read and is filled in from the germline J gene. The chain has TRBV18 and TRBJ1-2, with 9 bases fitting TRBD1. CDR1 is KGHSH and CDR2 is LQKENI in the germline V gene. The CDR3 is made up of 14 amino acids. CDR3 bases read: TGTGCCAGCTCACCGGGACAGGGACAAGATACC. Translated, it gives CASSPGQGQDT. The CDR3 in its entirety is CASSPGQGQDTYTF.

A word on this clone: The read falls 3 residues short of the CDR3 end, and the missing part is taken from the germline J gene. This rearrangement joins TRBV20-1 to TRBJ2-5; TRBD2 matches 8 bases. Germline lookup yields CDR1 DFQATT and CDR2 SNEGSKA (reference sequence). The CDR3 has 12 amino acids. The part of the CDR3 DNA that was read is TGCAGTGTAGCGGGAATCACAGATACC. Translating gives CSVAGITDT. The complete CDR3 sequence is CSVAGITDTQYF.

As concerns this clone: Coverage ceases 3 residues before the CDR3 finishes, and the germline J gene fills in the end. V usage is TRBV18 and J usage is TRBJ2-2; 9 positions match TRBD1. Germline lookup yields CDR1 KGHSH and CDR2 LQKENI. This CDR3 comprises 16 residues. The sequenced CDR3 bases are TGTGCCAGCTCACCAGGGACAGGGAGTCCAGGGGAAAAG. It codes for CASSPGTGSPGEK. The CDR3 in its entirety is CASSPGTGSPGEKLFF.

Of note for this clone: From the germline J gene comes the end of the CDR3, since the read stops 3 residues before it. The chain carries TRBV28 and TRBJ1-5; weak D call: TRBD1 (5 bases). V was cut by 7 bases and J by 3 bases, with 19 bases left in between. The CDR3 runs to 16 residues. Germline-derived CDR1 and CDR2 are MDHEN and SYDVKM. CDR3 residues: CASTLTPGQPNQPQHF. The covered CDR3 bases are TGTGCCAGCACCCTAACCCCTGGACAACCCAATCAGCCC.

A note on this clone: The sequence runs out 3 residues before the end of the CDR3; the remainder is reconstructed from the germline J gene. This sequence joins TRBV28 and TRBJ2-1; 7 nucleotides line up with TRBD2. Per the germline V gene, CDR1 is MDHEN and CDR2 is SYDVKM. This CDR3 is built from 16 residues. With 4 bases clipped from V and 7 bases from J, the junction kept 13 bases outside the gene matches. CDR3 DNA, as far as it was read: TGTGCCAGCAGTTCACGACTAGCACTTCAAGGAAATGAG. This gives the protein CASSSRLALQGNE. The CDR3 in full is CASSSRLALQGNEQFF.

CDR3 DNA, as far as it was read: TGTGCCAGCAGCTCACTTGAAGGGGGCTTAATCGATGAG. This translates into CASSSLEGGLIDE. In full, the CDR3 reads CASSSLEGGLIDEQFF. The genes are TRBV7-3 and TRBJ2-1, with 7 bases fitting TRBD1. The read comes to an end 3 residues before the CDR3 does, leaving the germline J gene to fill in the end. This CDR3 has 16 amino acids. The J segment lost 8 bases and the V segment lost 4 bases, leaving 14 bases of the junction unmatched. The germline V gene has CDR1 SGHTA and CDR2 FQGTGA. Variable domain in full (rest from reference TRBV7-3 and TRBJ2-1): GAGVSQTPSNKVTEKGKYVELRCDPISGHTALYWYRQSLGQGPEFLIYFQGTGAADDSGLPNDRFFAVRPEGSVSTLKIQRTERGDSAVYLCASSSLEGGLIDEQFFGPGTRLTVL.

Note on this clone: The sequence runs out 3 residues before the end of the CDR3; the remainder is reconstructed from the germline J gene. V is TRBV7-2 and J is TRBJ1-2, with a possible D match to TRBD1 (5 bases). Looked up from germline, CDR1 is SGHTA and CDR2 is FQGNSA. The CDR3 sequence is 13 residues long. The sequenced part of the CDR3 DNA is TGTGCCAGCAGCTTAAGGGGCCCAAACATC. It specifies CASSLRGPNI. The CDR3 as a whole reads CASSLRGPNIYTF.

In regard to this clone: The read falls 3 residues short of the CDR3 end, and the missing part is taken from the germline J gene. The J gene is TRBJ1-2, the V gene TRBV19; a weak D match, TRBD1 (5 bases). V lost 10 bases, J lost 5 bases, and 20 bases lay in between. Germline V CDR1 and CDR2: LNHDA, SQIVND (reference sequence). The CDR3 is made up of 14 amino acids. Incomplete CDR3 DNA: TGTGCCACCCAAACAGGCCCCCTTGGTTATGGC. Its protein product is CATQTGPLGYG. In full, the CDR3 reads CATQTGPLGYGYTF.

Comment on this clone: The CDR3 end is not reached by the read, which stops 3 residues before it; the germline J gene fills it in. The chain joins TRBV30 to TRBJ2-2; the match to TRBD1 covers 9 bases. The CDR3 spans 15 residues. Germline CDR1 is GTSNPN and CDR2 is SVGIG (reference sequence). The CDR3 DNA, read in part, is TGTGCCTGGGGTCCCGGGACAGGGAGGAATTCACCG. It codes for CAWGPGTGRNSP. The whole CDR3 reads CAWGPGTGRNSPLFF. Together with reference TRBV30 and TRBJ2-2, the CDR3 gives the full variable domain: SQTIHQWPATLVQPVGSPLSLECTVEGTSNPNLYWYRQAAGRGLQLLFYSVGIGQISSEVPQNLSASRPQDRQFILSSKKLLLSDSGFYLCAWGPGTGRNSPLFFGEGSRLTVL.

With regard to this clone: The read finishes 3 residues shy of the CDR3 end, and the germline J gene is used to complete it. The chain couples TRBV2 to TRBJ1-4; the match to TRBD1 covers 9 bases. The V and J ends lost 6 bases and 8 bases, in that order; junction bases with no gene match: 7. The germline CDR1 and CDR2 sequences are SNHLY and FYNNEI. The length of the CDR3 is 14 residues. The CDR3 sequence: CASRETGGTEKLFF. The sequenced part of the CDR3 DNA is TGTGCCAGCAGGGAGACAGGGGGGACGGAAAAA.

Points on this clone: The DNA ends 3 residues before the CDR3 does, and the rest of the CDR3 is filled in from the germline J gene. The V call is TRBV12-3 or TRBV12-4, the J call TRBJ1-2; TRBD1 matches at 7 bases. The CDR3 totals 14 residues. J lost 4 bases, V lost 3 bases, and 5 bases had no gene match. CDR3 loop: CASSLGQIFYGYTF. The part of the CDR3 DNA that was read is TGTGCCAGCAGTTTGGGACAGATTTTCTATGGC.

Concerning this clone: Read coverage stops 3 residues before the CDR3 terminus; the germline J gene supplies the remainder. This chain connects TRBV7-9 to TRBJ1-1; D perhaps matches TRBD1 (5 bases). Trimming shortened V by 1 base and J by 6 bases, and 15 bases separated the two germline ends. CDR3 length equals 15 residues. Germline V gene sequence: CDR1 SEHNR, CDR2 FQNEAQ (reference sequence). The chain's CDR3 is CASSLESVGGSEAFF. Partial CDR3 DNA: TGTGCCAGCAGCTTAGAGTCAGTGGGGGGATCTGAA.

As for this clone: The CDR3 is cut off 3 residues early in the read; its end comes from the germline J gene. This sequence joins TRBV6-2 or TRBV6-3 and TRBJ1-1, with 7 bases that match TRBD1. After removal of 9 bases from V and 4 bases from J, the junction contained 17 bases not matched to a gene. Per germline, CDR1 MNHEY and CDR2 SVGEGT. The CDR3 consists of 16 residues. The CDR3 reads CASTATGVWGTTEAFF. The CDR3 DNA, read in part, is TGTGCCAGTACCGCCACAGGGGTTTGGGGTACCACTGAA.

In the case of this clone: The read falls 3 residues short of the CDR3 end, and the missing part is taken from the germline J gene. This chain joins TRBV20-1 and TRBJ2-7, with D possibly matching TRBD2 (5 bases). CDR1 DFQATT and CDR2 SNEGSKA come from the germline V gene (reference sequence). The ends were cut back, 0 bases at V and 1 base at J, with 7 bases in the middle. This CDR3 spans 13 amino acids. The CDR3 here is CSARDQRSYEQYF. CDR3 DNA (partial): TGCAGTGCTAGAGACCAGCGGTCCTACGAG.

On this clone: The CDR3 goes on 3 residues after the read ends, and that part is filled in from the germline J gene. The genes are TRBV2 and TRBJ2-4; perhaps TRBD2 as D (6 bases). Germline CDR1 SNHLY, CDR2 FYNNEI. Deletions cut 0 bases from V and 4 bases from J, with 16 bases between. The CDR3 runs 17 residues. The sequenced CDR3 bases are TGTGCCAGCAGTGAAGCCGGGGGACCGCCCTCGAAAAACATT. Its protein product is CASSEAGGPPSKNI. The complete CDR3 protein is CASSEAGGPPSKNIQYF.

Remarks on this clone: The CDR3 end is not reached by the read, which stops 3 residues before it; the germline J gene fills it in. The chain links TRBV6-1 to TRBJ2-3; tentative D call: TRBD1 (5 bases). V was trimmed by 2 bases and J by 5 bases, leaving 11 bases between them. There are 14 residues in the CDR3. CDR1 and CDR2 (germline): MNHNS, SASEGT. The sequenced CDR3 bases are TGTGCCAGCAGTGAATTGGGGCCGGGAGATACG. Translation: CASSELGPGDT. The full CDR3 sequence reads CASSELGPGDTQYF.

In regard to this clone: The read terminates 3 residues ahead of where the CDR3 ends, so the germline J gene completes it. This chain joins TRBV9 and TRBJ1-6, with D perhaps TRBD1 (5 bases). This CDR3 spans 14 amino acids. The V end lost 1 base, the J end lost 12 bases, and 14 bases lay between the germline ends. CDR1 and CDR2 (germline): SGDLS, YYNGEE. The DNA read from the CDR3 is TGTGCCAGCAGCGTATCCCAGGGAGAGGGACCC. Protein: CASSVSQGEGP. The full CDR3 is CASSVSQGEGPLHF.

Concerning this clone itself: The read ends 3 residues shy of where the CDR3 ends; the end is completed using the germline J gene. The V call is TRBV11-2, the J call TRBJ2-7; 12 nucleotides agree with TRBD1. The V segment lost 8 bases and the J segment 4 bases; nucleotides outside the gene matches: 3. Germline V lookup: CDR1 SGHAT, CDR2 FQNNGV. The CDR3 is 13 amino acids. CDR3: CASWDRGLYEQYF. The part of the CDR3 DNA that was read is TGTGCCAGCTGGGACAGGGGGCTGTACGAG. Full variable domain (outside the CDR3, taken from reference TRBV11-2 and TRBJ2-7): EAGVAQSPRYKIIEKRQSVAFWCNPISGHATLYWYQQILGQGPKLLIQFQNNGVVDDSQLPKDRFSAERLKGVDSTLKIQPAKLEDSAVYLCASWDRGLYEQYFGPGTRLTVT.

Regarding this clone: Read sequence stops 3 residues before the CDR3 end, and the germline J gene provides the missing end. V usage is TRBV5-1 and J usage is TRBJ2-3; D is perhaps TRBD2 (6 bases). Germline loops: CDR1 SGHRS, CDR2 YFSETQ. CDR3 length: 14 amino acids. The germline V and J ends were trimmed by 2 bases and 3 bases, with 10 bases remaining between them. CDR3 sequence reads: CASSFRDLTDTQYF. Partial CDR3 DNA: TGCGCCAGCAGCTTCCGGGACTTAACAGATACG.

Regarding this clone: The read gets to within 3 residues of the CDR3 end, and the germline J gene fills in the rest. The chain joins TRBV30 to TRBJ1-4; tentatively, D is TRBD1 (6 bases). Germline CDR1 is GTSNPN and CDR2 is SVGIG (reference sequence). CDR3 length: 15 amino acids. The CDR3 DNA, read in part, is TGTGCCTACGCAGGGGTTGGGACTACGAATTCACCA. This gives the protein CAYAGVGTTNSP. The complete CDR3 sequence is CAYAGVGTTNSPLFF.

In the case of this clone: Read data end 3 residues before the CDR3 end; the end is taken from the germline J gene. The chain joins TRBV7-3 to TRBJ1-2, with TRBD1 matching 9 bases. Germline CDR1 is SGHTA and CDR2 is FQGTGA. This CDR3 contains 15 residues. V trimming: 6 bases; J trimming: 3 bases; junction bases outside the gene matches: 8. The part of the CDR3 DNA that was read is TGTGCCAGCAGTCCACAGGGGGCGGCTGACTATGGC. Translation: CASSPQGAADYG. The whole CDR3 region reads CASSPQGAADYGYTF.

Regarding this clone: Sequencing ends 3 residues short of the CDR3 end; the germline J gene provides the rest. V is TRBV5-1 and J is TRBJ1-1; D not resolved. V lost 5 bases to trimming and J lost 5 bases, with 16 bases between them. Germline V CDR1 and CDR2: SGHRS, YFSETQ. The CDR3 is made up of 14 amino acids. CDR3 loop: CASRRFPRDTEAFF. Incomplete CDR3 DNA: TGCGCCAGCAGACGCTTCCCGCGGGATACTGAA.

About this clone: The read terminates 3 residues before the CDR3 end, so the remaining end is supplied by the germline J gene. V gene TRBV19 combines with J gene TRBJ1-1; D is perhaps TRBD1 (6 bases). V was trimmed by 5 bases and J by 6 bases, leaving 13 bases between them. The CDR3 has 13 residues. From germline, CDR1 is LNHDA and CDR2 SQIVND (reference sequence). CDR3 sequence: CASSFGQRAEAFF. CDR3 DNA, as far as it was read: TGTGCCAGTAGTTTCGGACAGAGGGCTGAA. The whole variable domain, remainder taken from reference TRBV19 and TRBJ1-1, is DGGITQSPKYLFRKEGQNVTLSCEQNLNHDAMYWYRQDPGQGLRLIYYSQIVNDFQKGDIAEGYSVSREKKESFPLTVTSAQKNPTAFYLCASSFGQRAEAFFGQGTRLTVV.

As for this clone: The CDR3 end falls 3 residues outside the read, so it is completed with the germline J gene. The rearrangement links TRBV20-1 to TRBJ1-6, with D perhaps TRBD1 (5 bases). Trimming left V 5 bases short and J 8 bases short, with 19 bases between. CDR1 is DFQATT and CDR2 is SNEGSKA in the germline V gene (reference sequence). The CDR3 loop spans 15 amino acids. The sequenced part of the CDR3 DNA is TGCAGTGCTGGGACTCACGGGACGGGAGATTCACCC. It yields the protein CSAGTHGTGDSP. The CDR3, in full, reads CSAGTHGTGDSPLHF.

In regard to this clone: The CDR3 is cut off 3 residues early in the read; its end comes from the germline J gene. The J gene is TRBJ1-2, the V gene TRBV18; D is unresolved. Looked up from germline, CDR1 is KGHSH and CDR2 is LQKENI. This CDR3 has 16 residues. CDR3 DNA (partial): TGTGCCAGCACGCCGTCATTCGCGGGAGTTGCAGATACC. Translation gives CASTPSFAGVADT. The whole CDR3 sequence reads CASTPSFAGVADTYTF.

As for this clone: The read comes to an end 3 residues before the CDR3 does, leaving the germline J gene to fill in the end. The chain carries TRBV5-1 and TRBJ2-5; the match to TRBD2 covers 7 bases. CDR1 is SGHRS and CDR2 is YFSETQ in the germline V gene. This CDR3 contains 13 residues. V shed 3 bases, J shed 3 bases, and the junction held 2 bases outside the gene matches. The chain's CDR3 is CASSWTREETQYF. The sequenced CDR3 bases are TGCGCCAGCAGCTGGACTAGAGAAGAGACC.